Below are 24 T cell receptor beta chains sequenced from a single sample in a study of a mutant IDH1 vaccine in newly diagnosed glioma. The time point denotes: week 23, last vaccination. Each vaccine dose was 300 ug of mutant IDH1 20-mer peptide, with topical imiquimod. TCRdb's copy holds only in-frame clones and misses some; the assay was immunoSEQ multiplex PCR. The table shows 70,000 to 95,000 clones, with 75% to 90% occurring only once. These TCRs are of unknown antigen specificity. Sample: PBMCs, taken from a glioma patient whose treatment included an IDH1 peptide vaccine. These receptor sequences come from a woman between 45 and 60 years old with glioma.

This chain connects TRBV5-1 to TRBJ1-3; TRBD1 matches at 11 bases. Germline V gene sequence: CDR1 SGHRS, CDR2 YFSETQ. The ends lost 5 bases at V and 5 bases at J; junction bases unmatched: 3. The length of the CDR3 is 14 residues. This CDR3 is CASRGQGARNTIYF. CDR3 DNA: TGCGCCAGCAGAGGACAGGGGGCAAGAAACACCATATATTTT.

V usage is TRBV5-6 and J usage is TRBJ1-4; 7 bases map to TRBD1. V was clipped by 1 base and J by 7 bases; unmatched bases: 4. The CDR3 is 14 amino acids. Germline V lookup: CDR1 SGHDT, CDR2 YYEEEE. CDR3 loop: CASSLRGGGEKLFF. For the CDR3, the DNA is TGTGCCAGCAGCTTGAGAGGGGGCGGTGAAAAACTGTTTTTT.

In DNA, the CDR3 is TGTGCCTGGAGTGTTCGACAGGGTACACCCCTCCACTTT. Translation: CAWSVRQGTPLHF. V gene TRBV30 combines with J gene TRBJ1-6; 7 bases are shared with TRBD1. This CDR3 is 13 amino acids long. V dropped 0 bases and J dropped 11; count of bases not matched to a gene: 4. Germline V lookup: CDR1 GTSNPN, CDR2 SVGIG (reference sequence).

The V and J genes are TRBV6-5 and TRBJ2-1; weak D call: TRBD2 (6 bases). Deletions cut 5 bases from V and 2 bases from J, with 16 bases between. In germline, CDR1 is MNHEY, CDR2 SVGAGI. This CDR3 comprises 16 residues. CDR3 bases: TGTGCCAGCAGTCACTTGGGCGGGACGGCCTACAATGAGCAGTTCTTC. This gives the protein CASSHLGGTAYNEQFF.

The chain combines TRBV6-1 with TRBJ2-7; D gene unclear. Trimming took 3 bases from V and 3 from J, leaving 12 bases between them. Germline CDR1 reads MNHNS; CDR2 reads SASEGT. The CDR3 is made up of 14 amino acids. The CDR3 here is CASSDKVGYYEQYF. The CDR3 nucleotides are TGTGCCAGCAGTGACAAAGTAGGATACTACGAGCAGTACTTC.

The V gene is TRBV4-1, the J gene TRBJ2-1, with 10 positions matching TRBD2. The CDR3 covers 18 residues. Germline values: CDR1 MGHRA, CDR2 YSYEKL. Trimming cost V 0 bases and J 9 bases; bases outside gene matches: 14. The CDR3 region is CASSQELASGSRLGEQFF. The DNA for the CDR3 is TGCGCCAGCAGCCAAGAGCTTGCTAGCGGGAGCCGACTCGGTGAGCAGTTCTTC.

The rearrangement uses TRBV6-6 and TRBJ2-7, with 8 bases identical to TRBD1. The CDR3 runs to 14 residues. CDR1 and CDR2 from the germline V gene are MNHNY and SVGAGI (reference sequence). V dropped 5 bases and J dropped 3; count of bases not matched to a gene: 6. As DNA, the CDR3 is TGTGCCAGCAGTAGGGCAGGGGGCATCTACGAGCAGTACTTC. Its translation is CASSRAGGIYEQYF.

This chain connects TRBV29-1 to TRBJ2-1; weak D call: TRBD2 (5 bases). The length of the CDR3 is 13 residues. Looked up from germline, CDR1 is SQVTM and CDR2 is ANQGSEA. The ends were cut back, 7 bases at V and 2 bases at J, with 12 bases in the middle. The CDR3 DNA reads as TGCAGCGGATCAGCGGTTCCCTACAATGAGCAGTTCTTC. The encoded protein is CSGSAVPYNEQFF.

V gene TRBV11-2 combines with J gene TRBJ1-1; 8 nucleotides line up with TRBD1. CDR1 is SGHAT and CDR2 is FQNNGV in the germline V gene. Trimming took 0 bases from V and 7 from J; bases not matched to a gene: 7. The CDR3 has 15 residues. The CDR3 is CASSLDPTGAHEAFF. In DNA, the CDR3 is TGTGCCAGCAGCTTAGATCCGACAGGGGCGCATGAAGCTTTCTTT.

V gene TRBV5-6 combines with J gene TRBJ1-1; D is ambiguous. There are 12 residues in the CDR3. The V end lost 0 bases, the J end lost 5 bases, and 5 bases lay between the germline ends. Germline CDR1 SGHDT, CDR2 YYEEEE. CDR3 DNA sequence: TGTGCCAGCAGCTTGGTGGAAACTGAAGCTTTCTTT. Protein product: CASSLVETEAFF.

The chain has TRBV28 and TRBJ2-2; the D gene is possibly TRBD2 (5 bases). Trimming cost V 3 bases and J 5 bases, with 13 bases left between them. Germline CDR1 reads MDHEN; CDR2 reads SYDVKM. The CDR3 runs 15 residues. Written as DNA, the CDR3 is TGTGCCAGCAGTTTGGTACCGGGGTATACCGGGGAGCTGTTTTTT. Amino acid sequence: CASSLVPGYTGELFF.

This clone was seen a handful of times. V usage is TRBV6-1 and J usage is TRBJ2-1; perhaps D is TRBD1 or TRBD2 (5 bases each). Looked up from germline, CDR1 is MNHNS and CDR2 is SASEGT. Trimming left V 10 bases short and J 0 bases short, with 13 bases between. The CDR3 is 14 amino acids. In DNA form, the CDR3 reads TGTGCCACAGGGAGTAGACCCTCCTACAATGAGCAGTTCTTC. Its protein is CATGSRPSYNEQFF.

The CDR3 DNA reads TGTGCCAGCAGTGAGACAACTAATGAAAAACTGTTTTTT. This gives the protein CASSETTNEKLFF. This chain links TRBV6-1 with TRBJ1-4; D not certain. CDR1 and CDR2 from the germline V gene are MNHNS and SASEGT. Trimming left V 3 bases short and J 0 bases short, with 2 bases between. The CDR3 spans 13 residues.

The rearrangement links TRBV2 to TRBJ2-7; maybe TRBD2 (6 bases). CDR1 SNHLY and CDR2 FYNNEI come from the germline V gene. The V end was cut by 6 bases, the J end by 5 bases, with 20 bases between. The CDR3 has 15 amino acids. This chain's CDR3 is CASRVGLYSFDEQYF. The CDR3 nucleotides read TGTGCCAGCAGGGTGGGACTCTACAGTTTCGACGAGCAGTACTTC.

This clone showed up just once. This chain joins TRBV5-8 and TRBJ2-7; weak D call: TRBD1 (6 bases). V lost 4 bases and J 8 bases, leaving 10 bases between the germline ends. Germline CDR1 is SGHTS and CDR2 is YDEGEE. The CDR3 consists of 11 residues. DNA of the CDR3: TGTGCCAGCAGCACAGGGAACAAGCAGTACTTC. It encodes CASSTGNKQYF. Looking up the rest from reference TRBV5-8 and TRBJ2-7 gives the full variable domain: EAGVTQSPTHLIKTRGQQATLRCSPISGHTSVYWYQQALGLGLQFLLWYDEGEERNRGNFPPRFSGRQFPNYSSELNVNALELEDSALYLCASSTGNKQYFGPGTRLTVT.

The chain links TRBV5-6 to TRBJ2-7; 11 bases line up with TRBD1. The V gene's germline CDR1 is SGHDT and CDR2 YYEEEE. The CDR3 is 15 amino acids. J lost 3 bases, V lost 0 bases, and 2 bases had no gene match. CDR3 in amino acids: CASSLGDRGFYEQYF. The CDR3 region has the DNA TGTGCCAGCAGCTTGGGGGACAGGGGGTTCTACGAGCAGTACTTC. Variable domain in full (rest from reference TRBV5-6 and TRBJ2-7): DAGVTQSPTHLIKTRGQQVTLRCSPKSGHDTVSWYQQALGQGPQFIFQYYEEEERQRGNFPDRFSGHQFPNYSSELNVNALLLGDSALYLCASSLGDRGFYEQYFGPGTRLTVT.

The rearrangement links TRBV6-6 to TRBJ1-4, with no clear D. Trimming shortened V by 2 bases and J by 0 bases, and 10 bases separated the two germline ends. Per germline, CDR1 MNHNY and CDR2 SVGAGI (reference sequence). This CDR3 has 16 amino acids. The DNA of the CDR3 is TGTGCCAGCAGTTACGGAGGGATTGCAACTAATGAAAAACTGTTTTTT. It is translated as CASSYGGIATNEKLFF.

The chain carries TRBV27 and TRBJ1-1; D is possibly TRBD1 (5 bases). Trimming stripped 1 base from V and 4 bases from J, with 7 bases between. Germline V CDR1 and CDR2: MNHEY, SMNVEV (reference sequence). CDR3 length equals 13 residues. In DNA, the CDR3 is TGTGCCAGCAGTTTATACGGGACCACTGAAGCTTTCTTT. Translated: CASSLYGTTEAFF.

The gene calls are TRBV4-1 and TRBJ2-7, with D possibly being TRBD1 (5 bases). This CDR3 has 14 residues. The V end was cut by 0 bases, the J end by 2 bases, with 8 bases between. CDR1 is MGHRA and CDR2 is YSYEKL in the germline V gene. The CDR3 reads CASSQDWGAYEQYF. The CDR3 DNA is TGCGCCAGCAGCCAAGATTGGGGCGCCTACGAGCAGTACTTC.

The CDR3 DNA follows: TGTGCCAGCGCGGTAGGGGCGAGCGATGAGCAGTTCTTC. Translated, it gives CASAVGASDEQFF. The chain uses TRBV2 and TRBJ2-1; D may be TRBD1 (5 bases). The germline gives CDR1 SNHLY, CDR2 FYNNEI. The CDR3 covers 13 residues. V lost 8 bases and J lost 8, with 16 bases in between.

The chain is built from TRBV9 and TRBJ1-1; D is unresolved. V lost 0 bases and J lost 4, with 10 bases in between. The CDR3 has 14 amino acids. Per the germline V gene, CDR1 is SGDLS and CDR2 is YYNGEE. Here the CDR3 reads CASSVATTTTEAFF. DNA for the CDR3: TGTGCCAGCAGCGTAGCTACAACCACCACTGAAGCTTTCTTT.

The V gene is TRBV5-1, the J gene TRBJ1-4, with D possibly TRBD1 on 6 matching bases. V gave up 4 bases and J gave up 3 bases, with 13 bases separating them. Germline CDR1 and CDR2: SGHRS and YFSETQ. The CDR3 totals 15 residues. CDR3 sequence: CASSVEGVPNEKLFF. The CDR3 DNA follows: TGCGCCAGCAGCGTTGAGGGGGTACCTAATGAAAAACTGTTTTTT.

This chain joins TRBV29-1 and TRBJ2-7, with 14 bases lining up with TRBD2. V lost 1 base to trimming and J lost 3 bases; unmatched junction nucleotides: 5. In germline, CDR1 is SQVTM, CDR2 ANQGSEA. The CDR3 spans 16 residues. The CDR3 here is CSVEGGLAGAVYEQYF. The DNA of the CDR3 is TGCAGCGTTGAAGGGGGACTAGCGGGAGCTGTCTACGAGCAGTACTTC.

With respect to this clone: An end of the junction differs from the germline gene, which may be a read error. The chain employs TRBV19 and TRBJ1-3; D perhaps matches TRBD1 (5 bases). Per the germline V gene, CDR1 is LNHDA and CDR2 is SQIVND (reference sequence). The CDR3 sequence is 13 residues long. The CDR3 DNA sequence: TGTGCCAGTAGGGGGGAGTCTGGGAACACCATATATTTT. Translating it yields CASRGESGNTIYF.